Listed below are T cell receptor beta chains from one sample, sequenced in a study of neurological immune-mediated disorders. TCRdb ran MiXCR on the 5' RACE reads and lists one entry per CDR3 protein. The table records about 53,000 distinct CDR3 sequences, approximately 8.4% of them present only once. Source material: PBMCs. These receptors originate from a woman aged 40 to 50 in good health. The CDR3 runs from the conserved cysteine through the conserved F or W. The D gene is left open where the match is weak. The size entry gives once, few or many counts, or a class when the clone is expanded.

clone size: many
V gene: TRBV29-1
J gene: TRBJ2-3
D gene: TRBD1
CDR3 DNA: TGCAGCGTTCACGGAAAGGACAGGGGGAGCACAGATACGCAGTATTTT
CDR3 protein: CSVHGKDRGSTDTQYF

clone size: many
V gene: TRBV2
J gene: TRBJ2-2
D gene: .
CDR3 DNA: TGTGCCACCCCTCACAAGGGGGAAAACACCGGGGAGCTGTTTTTT
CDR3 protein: CATPHKGENTGELFF

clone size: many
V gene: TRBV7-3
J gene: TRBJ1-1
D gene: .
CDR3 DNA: TGTGCCAGCAGCTTGACAGGAGTTATGAACACTGAAGCTTTCTTT
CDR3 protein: CASSLTGVMNTEAFF

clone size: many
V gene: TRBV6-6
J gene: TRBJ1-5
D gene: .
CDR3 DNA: TGTGCCAGCAGAAAGGGGCTTTGGGGCAATCAGCCCCAGCATTTT
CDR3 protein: CASRKGLWGNQPQHF

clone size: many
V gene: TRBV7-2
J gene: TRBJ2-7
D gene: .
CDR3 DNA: TGTGCCAGCAGCTTATGGCTGTTTTTCGACGAGCAGTACTTC
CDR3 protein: CASSLWLFFDEQYF

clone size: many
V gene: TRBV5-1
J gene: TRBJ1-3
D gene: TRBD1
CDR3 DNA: TGCGCCAGCAGCAGATCCCGGGACAGGGGATCTGGAAACACCATATATTTT
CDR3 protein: CASSRSRDRGSGNTIYF

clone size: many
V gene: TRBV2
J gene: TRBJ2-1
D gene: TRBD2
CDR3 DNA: TGTGCCAGCAGCATTACTAGCGGGAGAAGCTCCTACAATGAGCAGTTCTTC
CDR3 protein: CASSITSGRSSYNEQFF

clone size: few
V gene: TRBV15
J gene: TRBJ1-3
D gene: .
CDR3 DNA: TGTGCCACCAGCAGAGACTCCCCGCCCGGAAACACCATATATTTT
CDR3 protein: CATSRDSPPGNTIYF

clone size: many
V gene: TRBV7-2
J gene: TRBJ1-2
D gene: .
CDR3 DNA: TGTGCCAGCAGCTTCCGGGACTCAACTTTCCCAAATATCTATGGCTACACCTTC
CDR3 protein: CASSFRDSTFPNIYGYTF

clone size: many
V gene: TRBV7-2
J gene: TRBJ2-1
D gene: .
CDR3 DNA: TGTGCCAGCAGCTCCGGACTAACCTCCTATTCTAGAGAGCAGTTCTTC
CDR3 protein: CASSSGLTSYSREQFF

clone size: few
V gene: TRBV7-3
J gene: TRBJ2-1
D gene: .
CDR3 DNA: TGTGCCAGCAGCTTATTGAACTCCGACAATGAGCAGTTCTTC
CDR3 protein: CASSLLNSDNEQFF

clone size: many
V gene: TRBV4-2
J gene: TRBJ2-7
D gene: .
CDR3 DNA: TGTGCCAGCAGCCAAGATCGGGCGCAGCGAGAACAGTACTTC
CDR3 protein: CASSQDRAQREQYF

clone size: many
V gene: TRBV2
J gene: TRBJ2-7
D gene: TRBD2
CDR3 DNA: TGTGCCAGCCGGGCGGTCGGGAGGTCCTACGAGCAGTACTTC
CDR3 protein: CASRAVGRSYEQYF

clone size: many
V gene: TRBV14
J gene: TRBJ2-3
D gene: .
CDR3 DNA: TGTGCCAGCAGCCAATCTCCTAGCGAGTACACAGATACGCAGTATTTT
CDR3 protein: CASSQSPSEYTDTQYF

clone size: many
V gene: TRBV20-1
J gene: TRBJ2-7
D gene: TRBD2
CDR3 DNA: TGCAGTGCTAGCCCGAGACTAGCGGGAAATTTCTACGAGCAGTACTTC
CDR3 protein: CSASPRLAGNFYEQYF

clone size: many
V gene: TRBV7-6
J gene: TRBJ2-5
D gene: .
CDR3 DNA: TGTGCCAGCAGCTTAGCCACGGGGACTCCCGAGGAGACCCAGTACTTC
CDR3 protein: CASSLATGTPEETQYF

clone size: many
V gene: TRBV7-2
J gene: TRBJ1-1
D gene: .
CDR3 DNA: TGTGCCAGCAGCTTAATGGTAGGGACCGACGAAGCTTTCTTT
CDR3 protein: CASSLMVGTDEAFF

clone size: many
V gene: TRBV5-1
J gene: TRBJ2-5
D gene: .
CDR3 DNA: TGCGCCAGCAGCCGGGAACAGAGTGAGACCCAGTACTTC
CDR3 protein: CASSREQSETQYF

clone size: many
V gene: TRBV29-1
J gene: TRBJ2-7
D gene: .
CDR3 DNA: TGCAGCGTTGATGGGGGCCCCAGCTCCTACGAGCAGTACTTC
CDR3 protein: CSVDGGPSSYEQYF

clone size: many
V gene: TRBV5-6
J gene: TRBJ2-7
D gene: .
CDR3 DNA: TGTGCCAGCAGTTGGGGGGCGTACGAGCAGTACTTC
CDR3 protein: CASSWGAYEQYF

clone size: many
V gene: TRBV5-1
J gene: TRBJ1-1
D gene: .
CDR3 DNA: TGCGCCAGCAGCCAACAGGGAGGTGACACTGAAGCTTTCTTT
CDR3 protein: CASSQQGGDTEAFF

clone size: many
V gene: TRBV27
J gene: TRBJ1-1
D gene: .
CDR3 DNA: TGTGCCAGCAGTTTAAAAGGTGGGAACACTGAAGCTTTCTTT
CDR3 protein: CASSLKGGNTEAFF

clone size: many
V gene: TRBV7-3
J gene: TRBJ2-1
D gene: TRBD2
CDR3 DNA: TGTGCCAGCAGCTCTACTAGCGGGATCGAGCAGTTCTTC
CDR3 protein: CASSSTSGIEQFF

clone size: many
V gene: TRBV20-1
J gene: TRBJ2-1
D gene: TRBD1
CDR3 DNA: TGCAGTGCCCGGGACAGGGTAGGACACAATGAGCAGTTCTTC
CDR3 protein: CSARDRVGHNEQFF

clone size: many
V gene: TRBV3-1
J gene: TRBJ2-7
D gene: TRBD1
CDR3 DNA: TGTGCCAGCAGCCAAGAAGGGACAGGGAACTACGAGCAGTACTTC
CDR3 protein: CASSQEGTGNYEQYF

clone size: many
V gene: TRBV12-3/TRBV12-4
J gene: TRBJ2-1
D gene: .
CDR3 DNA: TGTGCCAGCAGTCCAGGGGGGACTAGGGCCTTCTTC
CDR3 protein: CASSPGGTRAFF

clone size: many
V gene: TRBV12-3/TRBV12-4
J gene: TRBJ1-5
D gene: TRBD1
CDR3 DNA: TGTGCCAGCAGTTTTGGGCAGGGGGGGCGGGTTGGCAATCAGCCCCAGCATTTT
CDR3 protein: CASSFGQGGRVGNQPQHF

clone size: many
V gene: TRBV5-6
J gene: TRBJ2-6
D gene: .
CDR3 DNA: TGTGCCAGCAGCTTGTCTGGTGGTGGGGCCAACGTCCTGACTTTC
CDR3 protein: CASSLSGGGANVLTF

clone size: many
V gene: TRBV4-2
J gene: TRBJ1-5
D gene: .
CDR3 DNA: TGTGCCAGCAGCCAGGAAACCCCCCGGGCCGGTCAGCCCCAGCATTTT
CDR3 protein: CASSQETPRAGQPQHF

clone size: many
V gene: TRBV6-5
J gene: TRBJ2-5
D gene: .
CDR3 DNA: TGTGCCAGCAGTTACTCTTCTGGGGGAGAGACCCAGTACTTC
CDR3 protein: CASSYSSGGETQYF